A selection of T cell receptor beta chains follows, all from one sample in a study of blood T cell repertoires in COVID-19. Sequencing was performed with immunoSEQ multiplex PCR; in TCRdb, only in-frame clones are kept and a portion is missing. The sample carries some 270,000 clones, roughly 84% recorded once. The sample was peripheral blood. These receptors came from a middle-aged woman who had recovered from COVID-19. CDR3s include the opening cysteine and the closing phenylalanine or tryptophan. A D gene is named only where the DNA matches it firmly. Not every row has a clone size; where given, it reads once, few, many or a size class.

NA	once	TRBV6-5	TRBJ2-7	TGTGCCAGCAGGCGGTCCAGGGTGGGCGAGCAGTACTTC	CASRRSRVGEQYF
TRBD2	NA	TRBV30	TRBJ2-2	TGTGCCTGGAGTCCGACTAGCGGGGGGGCCGTGGCCGGGGAGCTGTTTTTT	CAWSPTSGGAVAGELFF
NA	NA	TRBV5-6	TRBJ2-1	TGTGCCAGCAGCGGATACAGGGTACGGGGTGAGCAGTTCTTC	CASSGYRVRGEQFF
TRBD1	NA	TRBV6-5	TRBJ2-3	TGTGCCAGCAGCAGGGGGCCCTTCACAGATACGCAGTATTTT	CASSRGPFTDTQYF
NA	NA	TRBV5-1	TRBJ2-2	TGCGCCAGCAGCCAGACTGCGAACACCGGGGAGCTGTTTTTT	CASSQTANTGELFF
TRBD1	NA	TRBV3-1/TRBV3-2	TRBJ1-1	TGTGCCAGCAGCCTGACAGGGAGTTCGGAAGCTTTCTTT	CASSLTGSSEAFF
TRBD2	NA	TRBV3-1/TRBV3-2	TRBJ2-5	TGTGCCAGCAGCCTGACTAGCGCCGGGTGGGAGACCCAGTACTTC	CASSLTSAGWETQYF
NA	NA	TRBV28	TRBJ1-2	TGTGCCAGCAGGTCCAATCTCGGGTATGGCTACACCTTC	CASRSNLGYGYTF
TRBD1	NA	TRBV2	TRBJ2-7	TGTGCCAGCAGGGAGGACAGGGGCCTCGTCGAGCAGTACTTC	CASREDRGLVEQYF
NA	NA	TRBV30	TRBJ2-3	TGTGCCTGGAACCCCACAGGGCGGGGCACAGATACGCAGTATTTT	CAWNPTGRGTDTQYF
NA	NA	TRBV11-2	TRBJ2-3	TGTGCCAGCAGCTTTAGACTTACTAAAAGCACAGATACGCAGTATTTT	CASSFRLTKSTDTQYF
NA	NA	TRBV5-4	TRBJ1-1	TGTGCCAGCAGCTTGGACAGGCGGAACACTGAAGCTTTCTTT	CASSLDRRNTEAFF
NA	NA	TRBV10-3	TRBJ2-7	TGTGCCATCAGTGTACAGGGCTACGAGCAGTACTTC	CAISVQGYEQYF
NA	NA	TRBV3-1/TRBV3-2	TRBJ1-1	TGTGCCAGCAGGATCCAAGGGAGCTTGAACACTGAAGCTTTCTTT	CASRIQGSLNTEAFF
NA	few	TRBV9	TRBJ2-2	TGTGCCAGCAGCGCCGGGACTCACGGCGGGGAGCTGTTTTTT	CASSAGTHGGELFF
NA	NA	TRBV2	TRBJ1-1	TGTGCCAGCAAAGGGGGGAACACTGAAGCTTTCTTT	CASKGGNTEAFF
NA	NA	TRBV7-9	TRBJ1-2	TGTGCCAGCACCCCTCCCGCAGGGGCCTATGGCTACACCTTC	CASTPPAGAYGYTF
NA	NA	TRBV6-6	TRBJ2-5	TGTGCCAGCAGTTATGGGCTAGAGACCCAGTACTTC	CASSYGLETQYF
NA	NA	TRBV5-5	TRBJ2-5	TGTGCCAGCAGTATCCAGGGCACAGAGACCCAGTACTTC	CASSIQGTETQYF
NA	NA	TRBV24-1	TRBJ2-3	TGTGCCACCAGTGACCTGAGTCGGGGCACAGATACGCAGTATTTT	CATSDLSRGTDTQYF
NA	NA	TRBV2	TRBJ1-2	TGTGCCAGCAGTGGTACAGGTCTCGACGGTGGCTACACCTTC	CASSGTGLDGGYTF
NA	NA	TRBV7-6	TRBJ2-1	TGTGCCAGCAGCTTAGCGAACCCCGCGTCCCCCCTCTACAATGAGCAGTTCTTC	CASSLANPASPLYNEQFF
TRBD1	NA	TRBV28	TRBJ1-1	TGTGCCAGCAGTTTGTTAGGGACAGGGGGCACTGAAGCTTTCTTT	CASSLLGTGGTEAFF
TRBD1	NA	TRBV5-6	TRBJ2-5	TGTGCCAGCAGCAAAGGTACAGGGGAAGTGGGGGAGACCCAGTACTTC	CASSKGTGEVGETQYF
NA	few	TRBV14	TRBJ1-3	TGTGCCAGCAGCCAAGTTATGAGCCCTGGAAACACCATATATTTT	CASSQVMSPGNTIYF
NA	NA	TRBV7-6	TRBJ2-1	TGTGCCAGCAGCTTAGGGGGTACAGGTTACAATGAGCAGTTCTTC	CASSLGGTGYNEQFF
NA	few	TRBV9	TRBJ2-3	TGTGCCAGCAGCGTAGACGGTGGAGAGGCAGATACGCAGTATTTT	CASSVDGGEADTQYF
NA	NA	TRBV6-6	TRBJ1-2	TGTGCCAGCAGCAGAGAGGGAGACGGCTACACCTTC	CASSREGDGYTF
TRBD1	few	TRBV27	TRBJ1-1	TGTGCCAGCAGTAGACAGACAGGGGTTCGGGTGAACACTGAAGCTTTCTTT	CASSRQTGVRVNTEAFF
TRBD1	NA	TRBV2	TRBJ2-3	TGTGCCAGCAGTGTCCGGGACAGGGCGACGGATACGCAGTATTTT	CASSVRDRATDTQYF
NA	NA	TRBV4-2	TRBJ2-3	TGTGCCAGCAGCCAAGACGGGGGTTCCACAGATACGCAGTATTTT	CASSQDGGSTDTQYF
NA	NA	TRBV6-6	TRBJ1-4	TGTGCCAGCAGAAGCCAAGGAACGGGGGAAAAACTGTTTTTT	CASRSQGTGEKLFF
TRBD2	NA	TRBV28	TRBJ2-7	TGTGCCAGCAGCATCCACTTGACTAGCGGGGGGGCAGACGAGCAGTACTTC	CASSIHLTSGGADEQYF
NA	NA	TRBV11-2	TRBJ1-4	TGTGCCAGCAGCCTGGGGACGGCCGAAGGCGGGAGGAAGGAAAAACTGTTTTTT	CASSLGTAEGGRKEKLFF
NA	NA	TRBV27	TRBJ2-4	TGTGCCAGCAGTTTATATGCAGGGGAAAACATTCAGTACTTC	CASSLYAGENIQYF
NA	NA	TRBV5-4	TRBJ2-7	TGTGCCAGCAGCTTGGCAGGGGCTTCCTACGAGCAGTACTTC	CASSLAGASYEQYF
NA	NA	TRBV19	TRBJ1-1	TGTGCCAGTAGTATAACCCACAGAGTACCCCAAGCTTTCTTT	CASSITHRVPQAFF
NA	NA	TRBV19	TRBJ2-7	TGTGCCAGTAGGAAAGGACTTTCAAAAAAAGGGACCTACGAGCAGTACTTC	CASRKGLSKKGTYEQYF
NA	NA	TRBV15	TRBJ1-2	TGTGCCACCAGCAGTTACAGCAACTATGGCTACACCTTC	CATSSYSNYGYTF
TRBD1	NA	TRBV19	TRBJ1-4	TGTGCCAGTAGTTCGGGACAGGGGTATGAAAAACTGTTTTTT	CASSSGQGYEKLFF
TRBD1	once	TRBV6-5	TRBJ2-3	TGTGCCAGCAGTTCCGACAGGGGACTCACAGATACGCAGTATTTT	CASSSDRGLTDTQYF
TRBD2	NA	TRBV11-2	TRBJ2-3	TGTGCCAGCACCCTAAGCGGGGGGACAGATACGCAGTATTTT	CASTLSGGTDTQYF
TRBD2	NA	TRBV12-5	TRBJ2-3	TGTGCTAGTGGCCTTAGCGGGGTCCTGAGCACGCAGTATTTT	CASGLSGVLSTQYF
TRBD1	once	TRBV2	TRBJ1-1	TGTGCCAGCAGCGTAAGGACAGGGGGTCTGAACACTGAAGCTTTCTTT	CASSVRTGGLNTEAFF
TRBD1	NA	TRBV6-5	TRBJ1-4	TGTGCCAGCAGCCCAACAGGGGGCGCGGGTGAAAAACTGTTTTTT	CASSPTGGAGEKLFF
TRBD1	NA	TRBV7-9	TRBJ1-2	TGTGCCAGCAGCACCCGACAGGGGGACAACTATGGCTACACCTTC	CASSTRQGDNYGYTF
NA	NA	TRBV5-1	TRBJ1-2	TGCGCCAGCAGTCCCCTCGGGCAGGGAGGCTATGGCTACACCTTC	CASSPLGQGGYGYTF
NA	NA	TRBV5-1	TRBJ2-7	TGCGCCAGCAGCTTGGAACGCCCTCGGTACGAGCAGTACTTC	CASSLERPRYEQYF
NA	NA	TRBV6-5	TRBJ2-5	TGTGCCAGCAAACGGGGGGCGGGACTCCAAGAGACCCAGTACTTC	CASKRGAGLQETQYF
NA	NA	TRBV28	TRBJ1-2	TGTGCCAGCAGTTTGGGTCAGGTCGGCTATGGCTACACCTTC	CASSLGQVGYGYTF
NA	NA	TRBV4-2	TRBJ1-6	TGTGCCAGCAGCCAAGATGGGGGGAATTCACCCCTCCACTTT	CASSQDGGNSPLHF
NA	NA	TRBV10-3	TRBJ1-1	TGTGCCATCAGTGAGTCGGACAGCCTTACTGAAGCTTTCTTT	CAISESDSLTEAFF
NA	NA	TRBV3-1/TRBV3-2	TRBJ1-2	TGTGCCAGCAGCCAAGGGGGCAACAGGAACCTCTATGGCTACACCTTC	CASSQGGNRNLYGYTF
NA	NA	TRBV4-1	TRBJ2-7	TGCGCCAGCAGCCAAGCCGGGGTTAAGTACGAGCAGTACTTC	CASSQAGVKYEQYF
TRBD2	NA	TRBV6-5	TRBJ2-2	TGTGCCAGCAGTTCAAGCGGGGGCCGCGGGGAGCTGTTTTTT	CASSSSGGRGELFF
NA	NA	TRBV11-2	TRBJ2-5	TGTGCCAGCAGCAACCAGTACCAAGAGACCCAGTACTTC	CASSNQYQETQYF
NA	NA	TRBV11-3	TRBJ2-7	TGTGCCAGCAGGGTGAGGGGGAGCACCTACGAGCAGTACTTC	CASRVRGSTYEQYF
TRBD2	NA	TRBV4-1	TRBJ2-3	TGCGCCAGCAGCCCAGACCTAGCGGGGGTAACGGGGTATACGCAGTATTTT	CASSPDLAGVTGYTQYF